This entry describes one T cell receptor beta chain. The germline CDR1 and CDR2 sequences are SGHTA and FQGNSA. V shed 0 bases and J shed 5 bases, with 13 bases lying between them. This CDR3 comprises 15 residues. It was with a sample-barcoded 5' primer and a J-beta primer mix that a second PCR of about 7 to 12 cycles was run. Template switching added a 12-random-nucleotide identifier to every cDNA molecule. Each CDR3 protein gets one entry after TCRdb re-called the 5' RACE reads with MiXCR. The sample lists some 760,000 distinct CDR3 sequences, 20% to 25% occurring once. This specimen comes from a study of blood T cells in healthy people across ages. These data also featured in a second study, about T cells of mothers and their children.

The receptor was derived from a boy younger than 18 in good health. The sequencing input was blood. J is TRBJ2-5 and V is TRBV7-2, with D tentatively TRBD2 (6 bases). The CDR3 DNA follows: TGTGCCAGCAGCTTAGCTGGGGGGTTTCGGGAGACCCAGTACTTC. Translation: CASSLAGGFRETQYF.